These 14 T cell receptor beta chains were sequenced from one sample in a study of CD8 T cells in ankylosing spondylitis. TCRdb fed the 5' RACE reads into MiXCR, producing one record per CDR3 protein. The sample shows around 330,000 distinct CDR3 sequences, around a tenth of them seen only once. The specimen sequenced was blood, either unsorted or a sorted T cell fraction (not recorded which). The receptors here all came from a female donor with ankylosing spondylitis or in good health (not recorded which).

This clonotype appeared a few times. The rearrangement uses TRBV30 and TRBJ2-1; weak D call: TRBD1 (5 bases). Germline-derived CDR1 and CDR2 are GTSNPN and SVGIG (reference sequence). Trimming took off 3 bases at V and 1 base at J, with 13 bases between the two ends. CDR3 size: 15 residues. The CDR3 nucleotides are TGTGCCTGGAGGACGGGTAGGGGTTCCTACAATGAGCAGTTCTTC. Translated: CAWRTGRGSYNEQFF.

This clonotype was seen ten or more times. The CDR3 nucleotides read TGCAGTGCGTCGGGACAGGGAAGCACAGATACGCAGTATTTT. Translation: CSASGQGSTDTQYF. The chain employs TRBV20-1 and TRBJ2-3; TRBD1 matches 9 bases. The V segment lost 6 bases and the J segment 0 bases; nucleotides outside the gene matches: 4. The CDR3 is 14 residues long. Germline values: CDR1 DFQATT, CDR2 SNEGSKA (reference sequence).

In this sample, this clonotype turned up many times. The V gene is TRBV28, the J gene TRBJ2-5; D may be TRBD2 (5 bases). Trimming stripped 2 bases from V and 5 bases from J, with 12 bases between. The CDR3 length is 14 residues. Germline V CDR1 and CDR2: MDHEN, SYDVKM. The CDR3 nucleotides read TGTGCCAGCAGTTTACCACAGAAGCGGGAGACCCAGTACTTC. Translation gives CASSLPQKRETQYF.

The J gene is TRBJ2-2, the V gene TRBV29-1; D gene uncertain. The ends were cut back, 8 bases at V and 6 bases at J, with 10 bases in the middle. The germline gives CDR1 SQVTM, CDR2 ANQGSEA. This CDR3 comprises 11 residues. The CDR3 sequence: CSSIWSGELFF. Here the CDR3 DNA reads TGCAGCTCAATCTGGTCCGGGGAGCTGTTTTTT.

As concerns this clonotype: A much bigger clone sits one base away, suggesting this may be a read error. V gene TRBV5-1 combines with J gene TRBJ2-2; perhaps TRBD1 as D (5 bases). V lost 3 bases to trimming and J lost 3 bases, with 15 bases between them. The CDR3 is 16 amino acids. CDR1 and CDR2 (germline): SGHRS, YFSETQ. The CDR3 loop reads CASSSRTRPDTGELFF. Here the CDR3 DNA reads TGCGCCAGCAGCTCCCGGACAAGACCTGACACCGGGGAGCTGTTTTTT.

This clonotype occurred many times. The chain carries TRBV5-6 and TRBJ2-1, with 10 positions matching TRBD1. The germline gives CDR1 SGHDT, CDR2 YYEEEE. The CDR3 runs to 15 residues. The V segment lost 0 bases and the J segment 8 bases; nucleotides outside the gene matches: 5. CDR3 sequence: CASSLEGQGNDEQFF. CDR3 nucleotide sequence: TGTGCCAGCAGCTTGGAGGGACAGGGGAACGATGAGCAGTTCTTC.

This clonotype has just one count. A much larger clone differs from this one at a single base, so this may be a read error. CDR3 coding DNA: TGCAGTGCTAGGTTGGCACAGGGGTTTTCCTACGGGCAGTACTTC. Translation: CSARLAQGFSYGQYF. This chain joins TRBV20-1 and TRBJ2-7; 7 nucleotides agree with TRBD1. Germline loops: CDR1 DFQATT, CDR2 SNEGSKA (reference sequence). This CDR3 contains 15 residues.

This clonotype was observed a few times. The chain links TRBV20-1 to TRBJ2-5; D assignment may be TRBD1 or TRBD2 (6 bases each). The CDR3 sequence is 13 residues long. Germline values: CDR1 DFQATT, CDR2 SNEGSKA (reference sequence). Between the trimmed V and J ends, which lost 3 bases and 5 bases, there was a span of 13 bases. The CDR3 protein is CSARWGARETQYF. The CDR3, as DNA: TGCAGTGCTAGGTGGGGGGCGAGGGAGACCCAGTACTTC.

The chain uses TRBV18 and TRBJ1-2; D remains ambiguous. The germline V gene has CDR1 KGHSH and CDR2 LQKENI. This CDR3 has 15 amino acids. Trimming pared 5 bases from V and 7 bases from J, leaving 20 bases between. The CDR3 reads CASSSAPGPRGGYTF. CDR3 nucleotides: TGTGCCAGCTCATCAGCCCCAGGACCCCGCGGTGGCTACACCTTC. The full variable domain, in which reference TRBV18 and TRBJ1-2 provide the parts outside the CDR3, is NAGVMQNPRHLVRRRGQEARLRCSPMKGHSHVYWYRQLPEEGLKFMVYLQKENIIDESGMPKERFSAEFPKEGPSILRIQQVVRGDSAAYFCASSSAPGPRGGYTFGSGTRLTVV.

The genes are TRBV6-1 and TRBJ1-4, with D unresolved. The CDR3 is 15 amino acids. Trimming pared 6 bases from V and 8 bases from J, leaving 19 bases between. Germline loops: CDR1 MNHNS, CDR2 SASEGT. The CDR3 sequence: CASSLSRVRNEKLFF. Written as DNA, the CDR3 is TGTGCCAGCAGCTTAAGCCGAGTGAGAAACGAAAAACTGTTTTTT.

This clonotype was seen repeatedly, ten times or more. The chain has TRBV7-3 and TRBJ2-3; a weak D match, TRBD2 (6 bases). This CDR3 has 14 amino acids. Trimming stripped 5 bases from V and 6 bases from J, with 15 bases between. Germline V gene data show CDR1 as SGHTA and CDR2 as FQGTGA. Here the CDR3 DNA reads TGTGCCAGCAGCCCTGGAAGTCGGGAGGATACGCAGTATTTT. Residues: CASSPGSREDTQYF.

This clonotype was picked up many times. The gene calls are TRBV10-2 and TRBJ2-6; TRBD2 matches at 7 bases. CDR1 and CDR2 (germline): WSHSY, SAAADI. V gave up 6 bases and J gave up 3 bases; unmatched junction bases: 17. This CDR3 is built from 19 residues. CDR3 sequence reads: CASSGGSGRGVFGANVLTF. In DNA form, the CDR3 reads TGCGCCAGCAGCGGGGGGTCTGGACGTGGGGTTTTTGGGGCCAACGTCCTGACTTTC.

In its sample, this clonotype was seen many times. Written as DNA, the CDR3 is TGCAGTGCTAGAGGCGGGAGACCACGCACAGATACGCAGTATTTT. Translating it yields CSARGGRPRTDTQYF. This chain uses TRBV20-1 with TRBJ2-3, with 7 bases that match TRBD2. The CDR3 extends over 15 amino acids. V lost 1 base and J lost 1; bases outside the gene matches: 5. Germline assignment: CDR1 DFQATT and CDR2 SNEGSKA (reference sequence).

V and J are TRBV28 and TRBJ1-1; weak D call: TRBD1 (5 bases). The CDR3 runs to 13 residues. V was clipped by 11 bases and J by 0 bases, with 13 bases between them. Germline loops: CDR1 MDHEN, CDR2 SYDVKM. The CDR3 loop reads CALSAGLNTEAFF. The CDR3 DNA follows: TGTGCCCTTAGCGCGGGACTGAACACTGAAGCTTTCTTT.